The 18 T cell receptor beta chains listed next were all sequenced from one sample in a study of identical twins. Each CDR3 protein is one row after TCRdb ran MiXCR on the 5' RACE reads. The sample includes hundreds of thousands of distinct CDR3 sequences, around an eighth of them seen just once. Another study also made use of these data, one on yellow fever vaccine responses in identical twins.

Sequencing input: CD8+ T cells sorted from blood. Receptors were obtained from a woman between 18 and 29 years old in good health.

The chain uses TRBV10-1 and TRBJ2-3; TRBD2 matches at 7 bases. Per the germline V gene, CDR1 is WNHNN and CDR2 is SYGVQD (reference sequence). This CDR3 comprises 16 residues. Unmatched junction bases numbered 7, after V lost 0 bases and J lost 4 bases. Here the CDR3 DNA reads TGCGCCAGCAGTGAGTCGATCTGGGAGGGCTCAGATACGCAGTATTTT. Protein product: CASSESIWEGSDTQYF.

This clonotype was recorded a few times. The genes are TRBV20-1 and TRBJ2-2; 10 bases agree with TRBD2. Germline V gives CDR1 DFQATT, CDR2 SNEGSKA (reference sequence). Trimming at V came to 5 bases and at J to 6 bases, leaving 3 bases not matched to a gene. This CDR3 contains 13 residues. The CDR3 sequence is CSAQREGAGELFF. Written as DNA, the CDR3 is TGCAGTGCTCAGCGGGAGGGGGCCGGGGAGCTGTTTTTT.

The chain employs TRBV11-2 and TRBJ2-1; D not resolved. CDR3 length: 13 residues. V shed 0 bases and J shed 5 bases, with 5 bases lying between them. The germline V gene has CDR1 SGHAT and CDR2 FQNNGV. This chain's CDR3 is CASSLEGNNEQFF. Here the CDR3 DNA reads TGTGCCAGCAGCTTAGAGGGGAACAATGAGCAGTTCTTC.

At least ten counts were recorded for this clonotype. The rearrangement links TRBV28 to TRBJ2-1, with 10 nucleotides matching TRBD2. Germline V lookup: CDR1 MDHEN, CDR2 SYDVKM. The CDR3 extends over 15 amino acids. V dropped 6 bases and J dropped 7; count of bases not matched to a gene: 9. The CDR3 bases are TGTGCCAGCAGCCGCCCGGGACTAGCGTATAATGAGCAGTTCTTC. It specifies CASSRPGLAYNEQFF. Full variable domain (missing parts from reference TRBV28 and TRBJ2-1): DVKVTQSSRYLVKRTGEKVFLECVQDMDHENMFWYRQDPGLGLRLIYFSYDVKMKEKGDIPEGYSVSREKKERFSLILESASTNQTSMYLCASSRPGLAYNEQFFGPGTRLTVL.

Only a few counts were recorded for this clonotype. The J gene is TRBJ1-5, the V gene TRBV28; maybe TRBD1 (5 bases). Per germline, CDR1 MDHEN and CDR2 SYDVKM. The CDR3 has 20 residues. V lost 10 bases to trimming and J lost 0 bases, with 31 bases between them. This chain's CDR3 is CATTGDLISMTTNSNQPQHF. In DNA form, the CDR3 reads TGTGCCACTACGGGGGACTTAATCTCCATGACAACTAATAGCAATCAGCCCCAGCATTTT.

This CDR3 is CASSQDFPGGTYEQYF. CDR3 bases: TGCGCCAGCAGCCAAGATTTCCCAGGGGGGACGTACGAGCAGTACTTC. The rearrangement uses TRBV4-1 and TRBJ2-7, with D possibly being TRBD1 (7 bases). Germline CDR1 and CDR2: MGHRA and YSYEKL. Trimming stripped 0 bases from V and 4 bases from J, with 16 bases between. This CDR3 spans 16 amino acids.

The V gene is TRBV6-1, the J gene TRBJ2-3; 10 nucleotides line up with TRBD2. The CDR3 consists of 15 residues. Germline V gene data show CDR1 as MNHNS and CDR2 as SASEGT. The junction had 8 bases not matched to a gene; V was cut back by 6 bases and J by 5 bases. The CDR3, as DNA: TGTGCCAGCAGCCAGAGCGGGGGGGCCATAGATACGCAGTATTTT. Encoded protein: CASSQSGGAIDTQYF.

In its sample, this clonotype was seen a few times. DNA for the CDR3: TGTGCCAGCAGCTCCTCCACAGGGGCTGGAAACACCATATATTTT. Its translation: CASSSSTGAGNTIYF. The rearrangement joins TRBV7-6 to TRBJ1-3; 7 bases map to TRBD1. V gave up 4 bases and J gave up 2 bases; unmatched junction bases: 5. Germline V gene lookup returns CDR1 SGHVS and CDR2 FNYEAQ. The CDR3 sequence is 15 residues long.

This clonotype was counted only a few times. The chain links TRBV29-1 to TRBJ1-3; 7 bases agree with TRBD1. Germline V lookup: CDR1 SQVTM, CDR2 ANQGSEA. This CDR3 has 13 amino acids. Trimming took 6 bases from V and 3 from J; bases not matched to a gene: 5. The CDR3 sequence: CSVQGVFGNTIYF. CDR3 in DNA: TGCAGCGTCCAGGGGGTTTTTGGAAACACCATATATTTT.

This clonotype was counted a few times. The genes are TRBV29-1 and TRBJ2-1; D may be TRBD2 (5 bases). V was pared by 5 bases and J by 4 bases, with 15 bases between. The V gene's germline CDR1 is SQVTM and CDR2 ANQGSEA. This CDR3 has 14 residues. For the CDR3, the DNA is TGCAGCGTTCAAGGACTGACCCCTTACAATGAGCAGTTCTTC. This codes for CSVQGLTPYNEQFF.

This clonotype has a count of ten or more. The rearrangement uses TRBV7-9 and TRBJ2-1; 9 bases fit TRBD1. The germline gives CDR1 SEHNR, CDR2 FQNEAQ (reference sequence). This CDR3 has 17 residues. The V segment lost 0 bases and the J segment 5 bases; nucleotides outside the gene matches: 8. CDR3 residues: CASSLARGTGLDNEQFF. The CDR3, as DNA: TGTGCCAGCAGCTTAGCGCGGGGGACAGGGCTGGACAATGAGCAGTTCTTC. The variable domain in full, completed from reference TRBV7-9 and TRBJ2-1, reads DTGVSQNPRHKITKRGQNVTFRCDPISEHNRLYWYRQTLGQGPEFLTYFQNEAQLEKSRLLSDRFSAERPKGSFSTLEIQRTEQGDSAMYLCASSLARGTGLDNEQFFGPGTRLTVL.

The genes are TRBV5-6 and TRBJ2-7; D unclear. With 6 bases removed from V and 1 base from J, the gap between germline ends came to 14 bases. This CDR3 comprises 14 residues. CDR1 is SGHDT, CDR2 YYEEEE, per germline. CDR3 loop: CASTGPYLSYEQYV. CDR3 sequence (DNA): TGTGCCAGCACCGGACCCTATCTGTCCTACGAGCAGTACGTC.

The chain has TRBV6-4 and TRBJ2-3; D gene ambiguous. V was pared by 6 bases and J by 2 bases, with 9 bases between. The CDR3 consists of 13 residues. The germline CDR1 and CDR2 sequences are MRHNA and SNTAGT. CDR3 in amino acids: CASSGTDTDTQYF. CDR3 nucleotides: TGTGCCAGCAGCGGCACCGACACAGATACGCAGTATTTT.

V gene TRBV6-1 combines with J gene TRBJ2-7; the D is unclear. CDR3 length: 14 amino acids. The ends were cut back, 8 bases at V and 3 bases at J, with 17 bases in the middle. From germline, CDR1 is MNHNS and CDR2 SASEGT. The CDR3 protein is CASAGDAHGYEQYV. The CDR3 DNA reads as TGTGCCAGCGCCGGCGATGCTCACGGCTACGAGCAGTACGTC.

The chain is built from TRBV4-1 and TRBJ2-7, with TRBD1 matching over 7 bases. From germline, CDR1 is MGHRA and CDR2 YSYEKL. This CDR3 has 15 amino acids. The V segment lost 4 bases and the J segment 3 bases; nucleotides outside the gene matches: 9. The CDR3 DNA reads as TGCGCCAGCAGCCCGACCGGACAGGTGGACTACGAGCAGTACTTC. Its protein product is CASSPTGQVDYEQYF.

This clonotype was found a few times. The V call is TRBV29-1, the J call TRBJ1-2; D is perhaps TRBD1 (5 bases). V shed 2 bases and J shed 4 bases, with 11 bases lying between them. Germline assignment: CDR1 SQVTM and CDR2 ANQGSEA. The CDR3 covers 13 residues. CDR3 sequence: CSVEPGTGYGYTF. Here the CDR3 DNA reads TGCAGCGTTGAACCCGGGACCGGCTATGGCTACACCTTC.

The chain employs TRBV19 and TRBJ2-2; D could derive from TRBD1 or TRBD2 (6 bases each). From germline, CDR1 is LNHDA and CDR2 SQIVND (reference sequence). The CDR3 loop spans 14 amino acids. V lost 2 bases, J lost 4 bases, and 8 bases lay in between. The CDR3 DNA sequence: TGTGCCAGTAGTATAACGGGGGCCACCGGGGAGCTGTTTTTT. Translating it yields CASSITGATGELFF. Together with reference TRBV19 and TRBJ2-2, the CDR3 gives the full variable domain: DGGITQSPKYLFRKEGQNVTLSCEQNLNHDAMYWYRQDPGQGLRLIYYSQIVNDFQKGDIAEGYSVSREKKESFPLTVTSAQKNPTAFYLCASSITGATGELFFGEGSRLTVL.

CDR3: CASSLRDRASSPLHF. In DNA form, the CDR3 reads TGTGCCAGCAGTTTAAGAGACAGGGCCAGTTCACCCCTCCACTTT. The chain combines TRBV27 with TRBJ1-6, with TRBD1 matching over 7 bases. CDR1 and CDR2 from the germline V gene are MNHEY and SMNVEV (reference sequence). J gave up 9 bases and V 2 bases, and 7 bases lay outside the gene matches. The CDR3 runs to 15 residues.